The TCR beta chain described here comes from a study of Graves' ophthalmopathy and Graves' hyperthyroidism. Investigators amplified TCR beta CDR3 regions from RNA transcripts. In the first round, RT-PCR was carried out with HTBI primers, and a multiplex PCR formed the second round. TCRdb redid the calling of the multiplex PCR reads with MiXCR, one entry per CDR3 protein. The data hold about 210,000 distinct CDR3 sequences, with 25% to 35% observed a single time. In its sample, this clonotype was seen many times. Its antigen is not known. General study results and limits: Sensitivity reached approximately 89% and specificity over 65% for a 13-signature model separating ophthalmopathy from stable hyperthyroidism.

This CDR3 comprises 16 residues. V lost 8 bases and J 3 bases, leaving 19 bases between the germline ends. Germline V gene lookup returns CDR1 PRHDT and CDR2 FYEKMQ (reference sequence). Ophthalmopathy donors were characterized by moderate-to-severe activity, CAS of at least 3, NOSPECS of at least 4, and duration under 3 months. V is TRBV13 and J is TRBJ2-2; D unresolved. The sample taken for sequencing was peripheral blood. This receptor was identified in a man in his fifties with Graves' ophthalmopathy. The CDR3 loop is CASGEQRATDTGELFF. The CDR3 coding sequence is TGTGCCAGCGGAGAACAGCGCGCAACAGACACCGGGGAGCTGTTTTTT. Drawing the rest from reference TRBV13 and TRBJ2-2, the complete variable domain is AAGVIQSPRHLIKEKRETATLKCYPIPRHDTVYWYQQGPGQDPQFLISFYEKMQSDKGSIPDRFSAQQFSDYHSELNMSSLELGDSALYFCASGEQRATDTGELFFGEGSRLTVL.